What follows are 4 T cell receptor beta chains derived from one specimen sequenced in a study of T-cell memory formation after mild COVID-19. TCRdb redid the calling of the 5' RACE reads with MiXCR, one entry per CDR3 protein. The table shows roughly 310,000 distinct CDR3 sequences, with 15% to 20% occurring only once. The sample consisted of PBMCs or a T cell subset sorted from them (not recorded which). The receptors were sampled from a man between 18 and 35 years old who had mild COVID-19 (a few samples of this study predate the infection). Cell type and time point are not known.

In its sample, this clonotype was seen a few times. The rearrangement uses TRBV7-3 and TRBJ1-2; 7 bases map to TRBD1. The CDR3 length is 13 residues. Germline values: CDR1 SGHTA, CDR2 FQGTGA. Unmatched junction bases numbered 8, after V lost 5 bases and J lost 8 bases. This chain's CDR3 is CASSPSTGSGYTF. The CDR3 DNA follows: TGTGCCAGCAGCCCATCGACAGGGTCGGGCTACACCTTC. The full variable domain, rest sourced from reference TRBV7-3 and TRBJ1-2, is GAGVSQTPSNKVTEKGKYVELRCDPISGHTALYWYRQSLGQGPEFLIYFQGTGAADDSGLPNDRFFAVRPEGSVSTLKIQRTERGDSAVYLCASSPSTGSGYTFGSGTRLTVV.

This clonotype was observed a handful of times. The chain joins TRBV10-3 to TRBJ2-1; D gene uncertain. Trimming pared 5 bases from V and 5 bases from J, leaving 4 bases between. The CDR3 has 11 residues. Germline V gene data show CDR1 as ENHRY and CDR2 as SYGVKD. For the CDR3, the DNA is TGTGCCATCAGTCCTAACAATGAGCAGTTCTTC. Encoded protein: CAISPNNEQFF.

This clonotype has more than one count but fewer than ten. The genes are TRBV4-1 and TRBJ1-5, with D perhaps TRBD1 (6 bases). V lost 4 bases, J lost 7 bases, and 14 bases lay in between. The CDR3 is 14 amino acids. Looked up from germline, CDR1 is MGHRA and CDR2 is YSYEKL. This CDR3 is CASSRARGEQPQHF. In DNA, the CDR3 is TGCGCCAGCAGCCGGGCCAGGGGAGAGCAGCCCCAGCATTTT.

This clonotype was picked up many times. The CDR3 nucleotides are TGCGCCAGCAGCTCGCTAGCGGGGGGGCCAAATGAGCAGTTCTTC. Protein: CASSSLAGGPNEQFF. The chain combines TRBV5-1 with TRBJ2-1; 12 positions agree with TRBD2. The V segment lost 3 bases and the J segment 7 bases; nucleotides outside the gene matches: 5. Germline assignment: CDR1 SGHRS and CDR2 YFSETQ. This CDR3 spans 15 amino acids. Full variable domain (outside the CDR3, taken from reference TRBV5-1 and TRBJ2-1): KAGVTQTPRYLIKTRGQQVTLSCSPISGHRSVSWYQQTPGQGLQFLFEYFSETQRNKGNFPGRFSGRQFSNSRSEMNVSTLELGDSALYLCASSSLAGGPNEQFFGPGTRLTVL.